This T cell receptor beta chain emerged from a study of T cell repertoires in cytomegalovirus infection. Germline assignment: CDR1 DFQATT and CDR2 SNEGSKA (reference sequence). With 6 bases removed from V and 0 bases from J, the gap between germline ends came to 15 bases. The CDR3 is 14 residues long. Using its own MiXCR run on the reads, TCRdb lists one record per CDR3 protein. The sample carries roughly 630,000 distinct CDR3 sequences, 20% to 25% recorded once. This clonotype has at least ten counts. The sample taken for sequencing was CD8+ T cells from PBMCs. The sequence derives from a human donor in good health (CMV status not recorded). Some clones in this sample may be carry-over from other donors' samples. V usage is TRBV20-1 and J usage is TRBJ2-7, with D perhaps matching TRBD2 (6 bases). For the CDR3, the DNA is TGCAGTGCCAGCCGGGACTCCGTCTCCTACGAGCAGTACTTC. It translates to CSASRDSVSYEQYF.